What follows are 3 T cell receptor beta chains derived from one specimen sequenced in a study of OX40 agonist ivuxolimab in advanced cancers. Library preparation employed the immunoSEQ multiplex PCR assay. TCRdb carries this immuneACCESS record with in-frame sequences only. Its versions omit some clonotypes, under half of them owing to an unresolved V gene in the studies checked, with the rest unexplained. Within this sample are about 100,000 clones, with under 95% of them counted one time only. The top ten constitute approximately 0.58% of the sample. Sequencing was performed on CD4+ or CD8+ T cells sorted from blood, taken in a trial of the OX40 agonist ivuxolimab. Every receptor here comes from an adult with an advanced solid tumor such as melanoma, head and neck, liver or kidney cancer.

The V gene is TRBV5-1, the J gene TRBJ2-7; the match to TRBD2 covers 7 bases. The V gene's germline CDR1 is SGHRS and CDR2 YFSETQ. Losses at the gene ends were 7 bases for V and 6 bases for J; bases not matched to a gene: 7. The CDR3 contains 12 residues. For the CDR3, the DNA is TGCGCCAGCCGCCTAGGGGAGGGCGAGCAGTACTTC. Encoded protein: CASRLGEGEQYF. The full variable domain, completed using reference TRBV5-1 and TRBJ2-7, is KAGVTQTPRYLIKTRGQQVTLSCSPISGHRSVSWYQQTPGQGLQFLFEYFSETQRNKGNFPGRFSGRQFSNSRSEMNVSTLELGDSALYLCASRLGEGEQYFGPGTRLTVT.

V and J are TRBV18 and TRBJ1-5; D remains ambiguous. Germline lookup yields CDR1 KGHSH and CDR2 LQKENI. The CDR3 has 14 residues. V shed 2 bases and J shed 5 bases, with 10 bases lying between them. CDR3 loop: CASSPGAAHQPQHF. In nucleotides, the CDR3 is TGTGCCAGCTCACCAGGCGCAGCTCATCAGCCCCAGCATTTT.

This clone was observed a single time. The chain couples TRBV9 to TRBJ2-1; TRBD1 aligns across 8 bases. Germline CDR1 SGDLS, CDR2 YYNGEE. V shed 4 bases and J 9 bases; nucleotides not matched to a gene: 15. CDR3 size: 16 residues. CDR3 protein: CASSPGGYREYGEQFF. CDR3 coding DNA: TGTGCCAGCAGCCCAGGGGGCTATCGGGAGTATGGTGAGCAGTTCTTC.